This TCR beta chain was profiled in a study of blood T cell repertoires in COVID-19. Study context: PBMCs, B-cell-depleted T cells, or T cells were the source of the cDNA or gDNA that made up the material.

The CDR3 has 14 amino acids. Germline V gene lookup returns CDR1 SGHTA and CDR2 FQGTGA. Trimming took 4 bases from V and 9 from J; bases not matched to a gene: 10. Some clones are missing from TCRdb's copy, which holds only in-frame ones; the method was immunoSEQ multiplex PCR. This table holds about 110,000 clones, approximately 84% found once. The specimen sequenced was peripheral blood. The J gene is TRBJ1-2, the V gene TRBV7-3, with TRBD1 matching 8 bases. This clonotype was sampled from a human donor in a cohort sampled during active COVID-19. As DNA, the CDR3 is TGTGCCAGCAGCTCGAGACCGGGACAGGACCGCTACACCTTC. It translates to CASSSRPGQDRYTF.